This TCR beta chain stems from a study of radiotherapy plus CTLA-4 blockade in lung cancer. Study-wide results and caveats: Expansion of tumor-derived TCR clones was observed in blood after radiotherapy plus ipilimumab. Response, reportedly, was best predicted by interferon-beta along with early blood T cell clone dynamics.

The CDR3 is 13 residues long. Germline CDR1 reads ENHRY; CDR2 reads SYGVKD. The V end lost 2 bases, the J end lost 3 bases, and 7 bases lay between the germline ends. CTLA-4 blockade using ipilimumab, together with focal radiation, was received by patients with chemo-refractory metastatic non-small-cell lung cancer. Produced via immunoSEQ multiplex PCR; TCRdb's table is partial and in-frame only. The sample has around 80,000 clones, roughly four fifths seen once. Concerning this clone: What it recognizes is unknown.

The source material was peripheral blood, sampled from a patient treated with radiotherapy plus ipilimumab. The V call is TRBV10-3, the J call TRBJ1-2; no clear D gene. The source is a human donor with non-small cell lung cancer whose response to radiotherapy plus ipilimumab could not be evaluated. The CDR3 region is CAISEVRYYGYTF. CDR3 in DNA: TGTGCCATCAGTGAGGTCAGGTACTATGGCTACACCTTC.